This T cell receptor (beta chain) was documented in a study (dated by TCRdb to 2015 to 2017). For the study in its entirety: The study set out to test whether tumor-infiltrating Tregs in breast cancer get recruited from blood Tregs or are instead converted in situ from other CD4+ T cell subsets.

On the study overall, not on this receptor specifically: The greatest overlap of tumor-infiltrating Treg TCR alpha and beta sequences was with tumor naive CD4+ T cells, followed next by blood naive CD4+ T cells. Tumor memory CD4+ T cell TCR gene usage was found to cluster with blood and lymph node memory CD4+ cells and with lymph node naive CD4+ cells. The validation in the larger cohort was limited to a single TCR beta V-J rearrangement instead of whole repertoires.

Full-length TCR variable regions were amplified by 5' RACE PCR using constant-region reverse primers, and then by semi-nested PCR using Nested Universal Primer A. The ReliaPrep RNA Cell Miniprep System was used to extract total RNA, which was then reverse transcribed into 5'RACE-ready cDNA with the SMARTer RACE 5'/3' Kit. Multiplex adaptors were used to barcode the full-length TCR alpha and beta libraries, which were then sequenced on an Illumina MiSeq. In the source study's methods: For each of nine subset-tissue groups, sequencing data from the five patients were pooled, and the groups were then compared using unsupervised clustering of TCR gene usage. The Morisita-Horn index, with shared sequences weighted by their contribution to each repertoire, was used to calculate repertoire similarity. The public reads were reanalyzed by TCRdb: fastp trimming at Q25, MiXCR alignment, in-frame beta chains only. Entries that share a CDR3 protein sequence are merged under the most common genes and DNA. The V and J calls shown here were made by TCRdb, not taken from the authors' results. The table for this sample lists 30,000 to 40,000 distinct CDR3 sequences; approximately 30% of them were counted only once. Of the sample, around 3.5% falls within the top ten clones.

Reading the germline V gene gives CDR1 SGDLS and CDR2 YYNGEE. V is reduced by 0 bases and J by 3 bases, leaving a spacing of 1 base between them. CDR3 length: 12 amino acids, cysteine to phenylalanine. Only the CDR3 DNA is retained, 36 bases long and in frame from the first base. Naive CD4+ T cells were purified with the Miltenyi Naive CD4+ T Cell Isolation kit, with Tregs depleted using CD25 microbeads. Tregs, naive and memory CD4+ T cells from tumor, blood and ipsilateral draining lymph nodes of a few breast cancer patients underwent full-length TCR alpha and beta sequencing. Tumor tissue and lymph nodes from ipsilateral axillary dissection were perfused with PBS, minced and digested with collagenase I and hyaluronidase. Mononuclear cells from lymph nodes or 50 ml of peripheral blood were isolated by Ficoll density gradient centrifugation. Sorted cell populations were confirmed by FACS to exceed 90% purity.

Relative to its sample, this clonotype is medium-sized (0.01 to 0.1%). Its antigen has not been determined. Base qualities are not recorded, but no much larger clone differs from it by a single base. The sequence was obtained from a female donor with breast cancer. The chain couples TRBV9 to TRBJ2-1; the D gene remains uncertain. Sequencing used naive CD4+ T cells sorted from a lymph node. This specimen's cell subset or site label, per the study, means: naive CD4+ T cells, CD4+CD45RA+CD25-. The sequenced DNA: TGTGCCAGCAGCGTAGGCTACAATGAGCAGTTCTTC. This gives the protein CASSVGYNEQFF.